The rows below give T cell receptor beta chains drawn from one sample of a study of T cell repertoires in cytomegalovirus infection. Their antigens are not known. TCRdb passed the reads through MiXCR, listing each CDR3 protein once. The sample records about 920,000 distinct CDR3 sequences, approximately 31% being singletons. The material was cultured CD8+ T cells from PBMCs, obtained from culture after CMV antigen stimulation. The receptors come from a human donor in good health (CMV status not recorded). Some clones in this sample may be carry-over from other donors' samples. CDR3s leave out the opening cysteine and the closing phenylalanine or tryptophan.

V	CDR3
TRBV19	ASLRVDRGSGNTIY
TRBV28	ASSLRGTFYGYT
TRBV6-8	ASGGRDRGDYGYT
TRBV27	ASWGRAEARSGELF
TRBV6-1	ASSDLLAGGPTTNEQY
TRBV27	ASRKGGMGYT
TRBV15	ATSRGQKIYEQY
TRBV6-6	ASSYSGLYSGNTIY
TRBV10-2	TSSERAGGQTGELF
TRBV7-9	ASSSPRVPDVPLAKNIQY
TRBV19	ASSPAGWSETQY
TRBV5-1	ASSHRDSGQPQH
TRBV25-1	ASSEYLGPPDGNSGNTIY
TRBV19	ASIRTGRTEAF
TRBV12-3/TRBV12-4	ASSPHPHRGWKTQY
TRBV6-5	ASSYSIGAARTDTQY
TRBV7-9	ASSLGQGSGTQY
TRBV12-3/TRBV12-4	ASSSTGHPYEQY
TRBV5-3	ASSVLYSGGARTGELF
TRBV25-1	ASSELGTGAPYEQY
TRBV3-1	ASSQGTLQRGKNIQY
TRBV7-6	ASSLATGTDTQY
TRBV7-4	ASSEGGYETQY
TRBV27	ASSFYINSYNEQF
TRBV6-2/TRBV6-3	ASSPGHNLNSNQPQH
TRBV19	ASSILTGPNPYNQPQH
TRBV24-1	ATQRRGSNQPQH
TRBV12-3/TRBV12-4	ASRPGGHGNTIY
TRBV7-6	ASSLMGQGGDGYT
TRBV19	ASSTGISSYNEQF
TRBV7-2	ASSLDGSPTDTQY
TRBV4-1	ASSQRGLASTQY
TRBV5-5	ASSPTGGHLDNSPLH
TRBV2	ASSDRALNTGELF
TRBV4-1	ASSALAGGDAHDEQF
TRBV3-1	ASSQDWTTGETQY
TRBV7-8	ASSVRPTTGELF